This T cell receptor (beta chain) stems from a study of blood T cell repertoires in COVID-19 (dated by TCRdb to the early 2020s). About the investigation overall: The collaborator samples originated in the United States, Italy and Spain and spanned the acute and convalescent phases of COVID-19. The material from the prospective study consisted of cDNA or gDNA derived from T cells, B-cell-depleted T cells, or PBMCs. Deeply sampled blood TCRbeta repertoires from subjects exposed to, actively infected with, or recovered from COVID-19 were included in the dataset. The repertoires were made available in a free public database intended to serve as a resource for research on the immune response to SARS-CoV-2. Samples were obtained from the ongoing ImmuneRACE study (first 160 participants) and from 1,254 subjects provided by 6 global collaborators. Sample metadata almost always included a de-identified subject ID, COVID-19 status, age in years and sex. Where available, HLA class I and class II types were taken from metadata supplied by the sample provider and were not determined by assay-based typing. Results the study describes overall, beyond this receptor: How much clinical and demographic metadata was included differed by source and by participant, and the metadata was provided uncurated.

TCRbeta CDR3 regions were amplified from genomic DNA using the immunoSEQ Assay, a bias-controlled multiplex PCR. In the original analysis: The number of nucleated cells in each sample was estimated from the amplification of reference gene primers within the assay. To quantify the absolute abundance of each unique TCRbeta CDR3 rearrangement, sequence reads were collapsed and filtered. Productive Simpson clonality was computed per sample as the square root of Simpson's diversity index over productive rearrangements. TCRdb's version of the immuneACCESS table is confined to in-frame rearrangements and falls short of the full clone set. An unresolved V gene accounts for under half of the shortfall where checked; the remainder is of unknown origin. From that table come the V and J calls and clone size; the DNA was used to work out D and trimming. The table for this sample lists some 250,000 clones; 80% to 90% of them were counted only once. 1.5% to 2% of the sample rests with the top ten.

Sequences KGHSH (CDR1) and LQKENI (CDR2) are obtained from the germline V gene. V was cut back by 3 bases and J by 13 bases, leaving a gap of 18 bases between them. From its cysteine to its phenylalanine, the CDR3 spans 13 amino acids. Only the CDR3 DNA stays, 39 bases, in frame from base 1. Participants in the prospective study were aged about 18 to 89 years, lived in about two dozen United States geographic areas, and enrolled through a virtual design. In the prospective study, cohorts were assigned on the basis of participant-reported clinical history obtained from a screening survey and a study questionnaire. ImmuneRACE Cohort 3 recovered participants were defined by two consecutive negative NP/OP PCR tests, healthcare professional clearance, or symptom resolution. Mobile phlebotomists in the prospective study collected whole blood, serum and a nasopharyngeal or oropharyngeal swab from every participant. Additional blood draws and questionnaires over an approximately 2-month period could optionally be provided by prospective study participants. Before DNA extraction, blood samples from the prospective study were shipped at room temperature or frozen.

As concerns this clone: Its specific antigen is unknown. Nothing much larger sits one base from this clone, and base qualities are not available.

Sequenced sample: PBMCs or T cells enriched from blood (not recorded which). The clonotype originates from a woman in her 50s who had recovered from COVID-19. In this chain, TRBV18 is recombined with TRBJ1-1; the D gene remains uncertain. The CDR3 region reads CASSPTISVVGFF. The DNA sequence is as follows: TGTGCCAGCTCACCGACTATTTCTGTCGTCGGTTTCTTT.